The 15 T cell receptor beta chains given below trace back to one sample, sequenced in a study of control samples from healthy donors and cancer patients. Sequencing was performed with immunoSEQ multiplex PCR; in TCRdb, only in-frame clones are kept and a portion is missing. The sample holds 100,000 to 150,000 clones; 87% are singletons and the top ten take over 2.5%. Input material: blood. The receptors were sampled from a man between 60 and 75 years old in good health.

This clone has just one count. V is TRBV29-1 and J is TRBJ1-2; TRBD1 matches 9 bases. The germline CDR1 and CDR2 sequences are SQVTM and ANQGSEA. V trimming: 4 bases; J trimming: 8 bases; junction bases outside the gene matches: 2. CDR3 length equals 11 residues. The CDR3: CSVGQGGGYTF. DNA for the CDR3: TGCAGCGTTGGACAGGGGGGAGGCTACACCTTC.

The CDR3 region is CASSLTGFNTGELFF. DNA for the CDR3: TGTGCCAGCAGCTTAACAGGTTTTAACACCGGGGAGCTGTTTTTT. This rearrangement joins TRBV7-2 to TRBJ2-2; perhaps TRBD1 as D (5 bases). This CDR3 region has 15 residues. V dropped 2 bases and J dropped 2 bases, with 9 bases sitting between them. Germline V lookup: CDR1 SGHTA, CDR2 FQGNSA. The full variable domain, rest sourced from reference TRBV7-2 and TRBJ2-2, is GAGVSQSPSNKVTEKGKDVELRCDPISGHTALYWYRQSLGQGLEFLIYFQGNSAPDKSGLPSDRFSAERTGGSVSTLTIQRTQQEDSAVYLCASSLTGFNTGELFFGEGSRLTVL.

The V gene is TRBV5-1, the J gene TRBJ2-3, with a tentative D call TRBD2 (5 bases). The CDR3 has 14 residues. The germline V gene encodes CDR1 SGHRS and CDR2 YFSETQ. Trimming left V 4 bases short and J 1 base short, with 10 bases between. CDR3 nucleotide sequence: TGCGCCAGCAGCCGAGCCGGGGGCACAGATACGCAGTATTTT. Protein sequence: CASSRAGGTDTQYF.

This sequence joins TRBV10-3 and TRBJ2-3; 9 nucleotides match TRBD2. The CDR3 sequence is 17 residues long. Germline CDR1 reads ENHRY; CDR2 reads SYGVKD. V lost 8 bases and J lost 4; bases outside the gene matches: 16. The CDR3 nucleotides read TGTGCCATCTCCGTATCGGGCGGGGGGGCCGCGGCAGATACGCAGTATTTT. Translated: CAISVSGGGAAADTQYF.

J is TRBJ1-3 and V is TRBV10-3; D not resolved. The CDR3 is 15 amino acids. The V and J ends lost 1 base and 2 bases respectively, with 9 bases between them. Germline V gene lookup returns CDR1 ENHRY and CDR2 SYGVKD. The CDR3 nucleotides are TGTGCCATCAGTGAGTACGGGATAGCTGGAAACACCATATATTTT. This translates into CAISEYGIAGNTIYF.

The rearrangement uses TRBV3-1 (or the pseudogene TRBV3-2) and TRBJ1-2; D is unresolved. V dropped 4 bases and J dropped 8 bases, with 8 bases sitting between them. CDR3 length: 11 amino acids. CDR1 is LGHDT, CDR2 YNNKEL, per germline (reference sequence). The CDR3: CASSRDRGYTF. CDR3 in DNA: TGTGCCAGCAGCCGAGATAGGGGCTACACCTTC.

Of note for this clone: The same CDR3 also results from other DNA sequences found in this sample. The chain recombines TRBV7-2 with TRBJ1-5; D not resolved. CDR1 is SGHTA, CDR2 FQGNSA, per germline. The V end lost 3 bases, the J end lost 0 bases, and 9 bases lay between the germline ends. The CDR3 extends over 15 amino acids. CDR3 amino acids: CASSFGVNSNQPQHF. CDR3 coding DNA: TGTGCCAGCAGCTTTGGGGTGAATAGCAATCAGCCCCAGCATTTT.

V and J are TRBV7-2 and TRBJ2-5; D not certain. The CDR3 totals 15 residues. Germline V gene data show CDR1 as SGHTA and CDR2 as FQGNSA. The V end lost 2 bases, the J end lost 1 base, and 11 bases lay between the germline ends. The DNA for the CDR3 is TGTGCCAGCAGCTTATGGCTGGGCACCCAAGAGACCCAGTACTTC. It yields the protein CASSLWLGTQETQYF.

CDR3 sequence (DNA): TGTGCCAGTACCCCGGACAGGACAATCTATGGCTACACCTTC. Protein sequence: CASTPDRTIYGYTF. V is TRBV19 and J is TRBJ1-2, with 7 positions matching TRBD1. CDR1 and CDR2 from the germline V gene are LNHDA and SQIVND (reference sequence). CDR3 length: 14 amino acids. The V and J ends lost 7 bases and 4 bases, in that order; junction bases with no gene match: 9.

The chain links TRBV6-5 to TRBJ1-2, with D possibly being TRBD1 (5 bases). V was pared by 7 bases and J by 5 bases, with 14 bases between. This CDR3 is 13 amino acids long. CDR1 is MNHEY and CDR2 is SVGAGI in the germline V gene. The CDR3 region has the DNA TGTGCCAGCACCTTCTCGGGGGGGTATGGCTACACCTTC. This sequence encodes CASTFSGGYGYTF.

This sequence joins TRBV28 and TRBJ1-2; maybe TRBD1 (6 bases). The CDR3 is 14 amino acids. Trimming cost V 5 bases and J 8 bases, with 18 bases left between them. Germline-derived CDR1 and CDR2 are MDHEN and SYDVKM. CDR3 sequence: CASSLSGQLAGYTF. CDR3 nucleotides: TGTGCCAGCAGTCTATCGGGACAATTGGCGGGCTACACCTTC.

This clone was found a few times. This chain joins TRBV7-9 and TRBJ1-1, with D possibly matching TRBD1 (6 bases). This CDR3 comprises 16 residues. Germline V gene sequence: CDR1 SEHNR, CDR2 FQNEAQ (reference sequence). V lost 0 bases and J lost 1, with 12 bases in between. CDR3 DNA sequence: TGTGCCAGCAGCTTAGCCAGGGGAACTTGGAACACTGAAGCTTTCTTT. This translates into CASSLARGTWNTEAFF.

This chain links TRBV28 with TRBJ2-3; D might be TRBD1 or TRBD2, each matching 6 bases. The CDR3 is 15 amino acids. Deletions cut 4 bases from V and 2 bases from J, with 13 bases between. Germline V lookup: CDR1 MDHEN, CDR2 SYDVKM. The CDR3 DNA reads TGTGCCAGCAGTTCCATCGGGGGCCCCACAGATACGCAGTATTTT. The encoded protein is CASSSIGGPTDTQYF.

This clone came up once. V usage is TRBV6-5 and J usage is TRBJ1-1; 9 positions match TRBD1. This CDR3 has 15 amino acids. The germline gives CDR1 MNHEY, CDR2 SVGAGI. J lost 6 bases, V lost 6 bases, and 11 bases had no gene match. CDR3: CASRKQGAGPAEAFF. The CDR3 coding sequence is TGTGCCAGCAGGAAACAGGGGGCTGGGCCCGCTGAAGCTTTCTTT.

The rearrangement joins TRBV5-1 to TRBJ2-2, with D perhaps TRBD1 or TRBD2 (5 bases each). Germline CDR1 is SGHRS and CDR2 is YFSETQ. This CDR3 spans 14 amino acids. V lost 3 bases and J 3 bases, leaving 9 bases between the germline ends. Here the CDR3 DNA reads TGCGCCAGCAGCTCCAGAGGGGACACCGGGGAGCTGTTTTTT. Residues: CASSSRGDTGELFF.